This TCR beta chain was sequenced during a study of T-cell memory formation after mild COVID-19. Study as a whole: TCR clusters were largely donor specific.

In the case of this clonotype: What it binds is unknown.

cDNA libraries for TCR alpha and TCR beta, carrying sample barcodes and UMIs, came from 5'RACE with constant-segment primers. TCRdb reprocessed the 5' RACE reads via MiXCR and lists one record per CDR3 protein. The repertoire includes a few hundred thousand distinct CDR3 sequences, 15% to 20% of them detected once, and 20% to 25% sits in the top ten. Germline values: CDR1 SGHAT, CDR2 FQNNGV. The CDR3 consists of 13 residues. V was pared by 5 bases and J by 3 bases, with 10 bases between. Study-level results: CD4+ contracting clones were found mainly in CM and EM, and CD8+ ones in EMRA. Day 15 to 85 contracting clones showed balanced CD4/CD8; later expanders leaned CD4+.

The source of this sequence is a man between 18 and 35 years old who had mild COVID-19 (a few samples of this study predate the infection). Cell type and time point are not known. Sequencing used PBMCs or a T cell subset sorted from them (not recorded which). This chain joins TRBV11-2 and TRBJ1-1; D is uncertain. The CDR3 region has the DNA TGTGCCAGCAGCCGTAAGAGGGACACTGAAGCTTTCTTT. The encoded protein is CASSRKRDTEAFF.